These 28 T cell receptor beta chains share one sample of origin, sequenced in a study of CXCR3-negative and CXCR3-positive naive CD8 T cells. cDNA libraries for TRB were generated by 5' RACE incorporating UMI labels. With the 5' RACE reads reprocessed, TCRdb shows one record per CDR3 protein and no DNA. This listing includes 35,000 to 45,000 distinct CDR3 sequences. The sequencing input was naive CXCR3- CD8+ T cells from blood. Subset of the sample: CD45RO-CCR7+CD27+CD95- naive CD8+ T cells lacking CXCR3 (TNR3-). Every receptor here comes from a human donor in good health. Some clones in this sample may be carry-over from other donors' samples.

V and J are TRBV7-6 and TRBJ2-2. The CDR3 spans 13 residues. Per germline, CDR1 SGHVS and CDR2 FNYEAQ. CDR3 protein: CASSLRPTGELFF.

CDR3 region: CASSTLGGGYTDTQYF. The chain has TRBV19 and TRBJ2-3; TCRdb lists TRBD2, though no DNA is available to test this call. Germline V gene sequence: CDR1 LNHDA, CDR2 SQIVND (reference sequence). There are 16 residues in the CDR3.

The rearrangement links TRBV7-3 to TRBJ1-1; the D call of TRBD1 rests on TCRdb alone, since no DNA is present to check it. This CDR3 spans 17 amino acids. Germline V gives CDR1 SGHTA, CDR2 FQGTGA. CDR3: CASSLGPTGGENTEAFF.

V gene TRBV6-6 combines with J gene TRBJ2-1; TCRdb picks TRBD1, but there is no DNA to check that call. The CDR3 has 15 amino acids. Germline CDR1 and CDR2: MNHNY and SVGAGI (reference sequence). The CDR3 region is CASSDDRVSNNEQFF.

The J gene is TRBJ1-1, the V gene TRBV29-1; TCRdb returns TRBD1, unconfirmable since there is no DNA. This CDR3 contains 15 residues. In germline, CDR1 is SQVTM, CDR2 ANQGSEA. CDR3 residues: CSVDHNPDRDTEAFF.

V gene TRBV10-3 combines with J gene TRBJ2-5; no DNA is available, so the TRBD1 call from TCRdb remains unchecked. The CDR3 length is 15 residues. Per the germline V gene, CDR1 is ENHRY and CDR2 is SYGVKD. Here the CDR3 reads CAISESRDSQETQYF.

The V and J genes are TRBV29-1 and TRBJ2-7; TCRdb calls TRBD2, which cannot be checked without DNA. In germline, CDR1 is SQVTM, CDR2 ANQGSEA. The CDR3 covers 13 residues. The CDR3 reads CSVEDGRSYEQYF.

The rearrangement links TRBV7-6 to TRBJ2-2; TCRdb's D gene call, TRBD1, goes unchecked for lack of DNA. Germline CDR1 and CDR2: SGHVS and FNYEAQ. The CDR3 runs 15 residues. CDR3 sequence: CASSEPRGNTGELFF.

This chain joins TRBV7-2 and TRBJ1-1; TCRdb proposes TRBD1, but this gene call is untestable without DNA. CDR3 size: 18 residues. Germline V gives CDR1 SGHTA, CDR2 FQGNSA. CDR3 protein: CASSSTIAGTDENTEAFF.

This chain connects TRBV5-4 to TRBJ2-5; TCRdb returns TRBD1, unconfirmable since there is no DNA. From germline, CDR1 is SGHNT and CDR2 YYREEE (reference sequence). The CDR3 sequence is 13 residues long. The CDR3 sequence is CASSFRVEETQYF.

This sequence joins TRBV7-9 and TRBJ1-4; the D gene TCRdb calls, TRBD1, cannot be checked with no DNA. The CDR3 sequence is 17 residues long. In germline, CDR1 is SEHNR, CDR2 FQNEAQ (reference sequence). Here the CDR3 reads CASSLFLRQGLMEKLFF.

This sequence joins TRBV29-1 and TRBJ2-1; TCRdb's D call, TRBD2, is unchecked because there is no DNA. Germline lookup yields CDR1 SQVTM and CDR2 ANQGSEA. The CDR3 sequence is 17 residues long. CDR3: CSVEGPGLAGPYNEQFF.

This chain connects TRBV7-2 to TRBJ1-4; as DNA is missing, the TRBD1 call by TCRdb cannot be tested. There are 17 residues in the CDR3. Germline lookup yields CDR1 SGHTA and CDR2 FQGNSA. CDR3 sequence: CASSLAPGGTANEKLFF. Full variable domain (rest looked up from reference TRBV7-2 and TRBJ1-4): GAGVSQSPSNKVTEKGKDVELRCDPISGHTALYWYRQSLGQGLEFLIYFQGNSAPDKSGLPSDRFSAERTGGSVSTLTIQRTQQEDSAVYLCASSLAPGGTANEKLFFGSGTQLSVL.

The chain has TRBV7-9 and TRBJ2-5; TCRdb designates TRBD2, a call that cannot be tested without DNA. The germline CDR1 and CDR2 sequences are SEHNR and FQNEAQ (reference sequence). CDR3 length equals 18 residues. CDR3: CASSPPEGMGASGETQYF.

This chain connects TRBV9 to TRBJ2-7. Looked up from germline, CDR1 is SGDLS and CDR2 is YYNGEE. The CDR3 has 14 amino acids. CDR3 in amino acids: CASSVATETYEQYF.

The chain links TRBV4-3 to TRBJ2-1; TCRdb's D call of TRBD2 is untestable without DNA. The germline V gene has CDR1 LGHNA and CDR2 YSLEER. The CDR3 has 16 residues. Here the CDR3 reads CASSQDSAVAYNEQFF.

The chain is built from TRBV20-1 and TRBJ2-5; TCRdb's D call, TRBD1, is unchecked because there is no DNA. Germline lookup yields CDR1 DFQATT and CDR2 SNEGSKA (reference sequence). The CDR3 runs 13 residues. The CDR3 loop is CSAPWGQQETQYF.

This sequence joins TRBV29-1 and TRBJ2-1. Germline CDR1 SQVTM, CDR2 ANQGSEA. This CDR3 has 12 residues. The CDR3 reads CSVMVGYNEQFF.

The chain is built from TRBV20-1 and TRBJ2-1. The CDR3 consists of 14 residues. Germline CDR1 reads DFQATT; CDR2 reads SNEGSKA (reference sequence). The CDR3 reads CSATWRISYNEQFF.

The CDR3 loop is CASSQDLWTTDTQYF. The chain links TRBV4-2 to TRBJ2-3. This CDR3 has 15 amino acids. Germline CDR1 is LGHNA and CDR2 is YNFKEQ.

The gene calls are TRBV28 and TRBJ2-5; TCRdb's D call, TRBD1, is unchecked because there is no DNA. This CDR3 contains 14 residues. From germline, CDR1 is MDHEN and CDR2 SYDVKM. The CDR3 reads CASSPTGALMDQYF.

This chain links TRBV7-2 with TRBJ1-3; checking the TCRdb D call of TRBD1 is not possible without DNA. The CDR3 totals 17 residues. Germline V gene sequence: CDR1 SGHTA, CDR2 FQGNSA. CDR3 amino acids: CASSLAPTGSSGNTIYF. Full variable domain (remainder filled in from reference TRBV7-2 and TRBJ1-3): GAGVSQSPSNKVTEKGKDVELRCDPISGHTALYWYRQSLGQGLEFLIYFQGNSAPDKSGLPSDRFSAERTGGSVSTLTIQRTQQEDSAVYLCASSLAPTGSSGNTIYFGEGSWLTVV.

The V and J genes are TRBV7-9 and TRBJ2-7. Germline V gene data show CDR1 as SEHNR and CDR2 as FQNEAQ (reference sequence). The CDR3 is made up of 15 amino acids. CDR3 region: CASSFSAGNSYEQYF.

This clonotype is labeled medium-sized based on frequency. V usage is TRBV4-3 and J usage is TRBJ1-2; TCRdb proposes TRBD1, but this gene call is untestable without DNA. From germline, CDR1 is LGHNA and CDR2 YSLEER. The CDR3 has 14 amino acids. The CDR3 sequence is CASTPDRGNYGYTF.

V is TRBV15 and J is TRBJ2-2; TCRdb's assignment of TRBD1 cannot be checked, as there is no DNA. Germline assignment: CDR1 LNHNV and CDR2 YYDKDF (reference sequence). CDR3 size: 15 residues. CDR3 in amino acids: CATSRGSGVPGELFF.

This chain uses TRBV27 with TRBJ2-4. CDR1 MNHEY and CDR2 SMNVEV come from the germline V gene (reference sequence). The CDR3 extends over 15 amino acids. The chain's CDR3 is CASSTNIVAKNIQYF.

This chain uses TRBV29-1 with TRBJ1-1; no DNA is available, so the TRBD1 call from TCRdb remains unchecked. There are 13 residues in the CDR3. Germline CDR1 SQVTM, CDR2 ANQGSEA. The CDR3 protein is CSATQGGETEAFF. The full variable domain, its missing parts supplied by reference TRBV29-1 and TRBJ1-1, is SAVISQKPSRDICQRGTSLTIQCQVDSQVTMMFWYRQQPGQSLTLIATANQGSEATYESGFVIDKFPISRPNLTFSTLTVSNMSPEDSSIYLCSATQGGETEAFFGQGTRLTVV.

The chain has TRBV4-2 and TRBJ2-1; TCRdb gives TRBD1 as the D gene, but with no DNA this cannot be confirmed. The CDR3 spans 18 residues. Germline assignment: CDR1 LGHNA and CDR2 YNFKEQ. CDR3 sequence reads: CASSQDALGQGAYNEQFF.